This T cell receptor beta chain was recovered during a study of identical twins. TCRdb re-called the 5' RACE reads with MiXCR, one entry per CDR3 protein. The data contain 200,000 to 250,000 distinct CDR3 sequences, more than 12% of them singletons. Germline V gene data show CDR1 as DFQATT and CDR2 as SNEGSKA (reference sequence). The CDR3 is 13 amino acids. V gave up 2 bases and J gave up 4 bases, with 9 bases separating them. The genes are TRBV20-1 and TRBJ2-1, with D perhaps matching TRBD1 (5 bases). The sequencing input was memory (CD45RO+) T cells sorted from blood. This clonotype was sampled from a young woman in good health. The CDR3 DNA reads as TGCAGTGCTAGACCCGACAGATACAATGAGCAGTTCTTC. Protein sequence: CSARPDRYNEQFF.